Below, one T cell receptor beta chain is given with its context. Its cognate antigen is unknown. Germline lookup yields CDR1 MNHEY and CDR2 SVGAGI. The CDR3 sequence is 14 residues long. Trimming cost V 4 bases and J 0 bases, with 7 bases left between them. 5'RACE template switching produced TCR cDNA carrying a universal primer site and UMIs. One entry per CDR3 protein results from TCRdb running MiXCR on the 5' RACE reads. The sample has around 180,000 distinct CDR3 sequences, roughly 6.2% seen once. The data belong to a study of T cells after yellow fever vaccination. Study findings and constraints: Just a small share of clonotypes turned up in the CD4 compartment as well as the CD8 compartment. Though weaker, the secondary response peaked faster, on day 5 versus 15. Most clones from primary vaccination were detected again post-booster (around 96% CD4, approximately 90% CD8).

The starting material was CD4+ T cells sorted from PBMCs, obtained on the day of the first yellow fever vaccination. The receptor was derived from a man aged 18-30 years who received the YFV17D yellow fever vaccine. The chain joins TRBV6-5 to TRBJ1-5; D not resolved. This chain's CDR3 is CASSSSDSNQPQHF. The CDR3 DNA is TGTGCCAGCAGTTCGTCCGATAGCAATCAGCCCCAGCATTTT.